Following are 11 T cell receptor beta chains from one sample sequenced in a study of shared clonotypes between healthy human individuals. This table comes from immunoSEQ multiplex PCR, and its TCRdb copy is limited to in-frame clones, with some not included. The sample shows under 2,000,000 clones, about 95% of them seen only once. CD45RO-negative, CCR7-positively selected cells formed the naive CD8 fraction, excluding terminally differentiated effector memory CD45RA+ cells. Sequenced input: naive CD8+ T cells sorted from blood. The receptors shown here come from a man aged 18 to 30 in good health.

Turning to this clone: Different DNA sequences within this sample yield the same CDR3. The chain employs TRBV7-2 and TRBJ2-7; D is ambiguous. V gave up 3 bases and J gave up 6 bases, with 6 bases separating them. Per germline, CDR1 SGHTA and CDR2 FQGNSA. The CDR3 is 11 amino acids. This CDR3 is CASSFSGEQYF. The CDR3 DNA is TGTGCCAGCAGCTTCAGTGGCGAGCAGTACTTC.

The gene calls are TRBV7-9 and TRBJ2-7; 9 bases align to TRBD1. The CDR3 covers 14 residues. Germline loops: CDR1 SEHNR, CDR2 FQNEAQ (reference sequence). With V trimmed by 10 bases and J by 0 bases, 7 bases remained unmatched. The DNA of the CDR3 is TGTGCCACCGAGGACAGGGGCGGCTCCTACGAGCAGTACTTC. Translation: CATEDRGGSYEQYF. Using reference TRBV7-9 and TRBJ2-7 for the parts outside the CDR3, the full variable domain is DTGVSQNPRHKITKRGQNVTFRCDPISEHNRLYWYRQTLGQGPEFLTYFQNEAQLEKSRLLSDRFSAERPKGSFSTLEIQRTEQGDSAMYLCATEDRGGSYEQYFGPGTRLTVT.

The chain couples TRBV7-8 to TRBJ2-7, with TRBD1 matching over 8 bases. The CDR3 spans 14 residues. Germline lookup yields CDR1 SGHVS and CDR2 FQNEAQ. J gave up 5 bases and V 5 bases, and 8 bases lay outside the gene matches. The chain's CDR3 is CASSPRTGRDEQYF. For the CDR3, the DNA is TGTGCCAGCAGCCCTAGGACAGGGCGCGACGAGCAGTACTTC.

The chain has TRBV5-1 and TRBJ2-7; possible D gene TRBD1, 6 bases. This CDR3 is 15 amino acids long. CDR1 SGHRS and CDR2 YFSETQ come from the germline V gene. Between the trimmed V and J ends, which lost 0 bases and 1 base, there was a span of 11 bases. Written as DNA, the CDR3 is TGCGCCAGCAGCTTGGAGCAGGGGCAGTCCTACGAGCAGTACTTC. Translating it yields CASSLEQGQSYEQYF. Full variable domain (outside the CDR3, taken from reference TRBV5-1 and TRBJ2-7): KAGVTQTPRYLIKTRGQQVTLSCSPISGHRSVSWYQQTPGQGLQFLFEYFSETQRNKGNFPGRFSGRQFSNSRSEMNVSTLELGDSALYLCASSLEQGQSYEQYFGPGTRLTVT.

About this clone: This same CDR3 is encoded by further DNA sequences in the sample. The chain recombines TRBV29-1 with TRBJ2-7; D unclear. V gave up 4 bases and J gave up 4 bases, with 11 bases separating them. The CDR3 consists of 12 residues. Germline values: CDR1 SQVTM, CDR2 ANQGSEA. DNA for the CDR3: TGCAGCGTTGTGGCAGGTCCATACGAGCAGTACTTC. Translated: CSVVAGPYEQYF.

The rearrangement joins TRBV27 to TRBJ2-7; 13 nucleotides match TRBD2. With 5 bases clipped from V and 2 bases from J, the junction kept 9 bases outside the gene matches. Germline assignment: CDR1 MNHEY and CDR2 SMNVEV (reference sequence). The CDR3 runs 17 residues. The CDR3 sequence: CASSPGLAGAMPYEQYF. For the CDR3, the DNA is TGTGCCAGCAGTCCAGGACTAGCGGGAGCCATGCCCTACGAGCAGTACTTC.

This chain joins TRBV7-9 and TRBJ1-2; TRBD1 agrees at 9 bases. CDR1 and CDR2 (germline): SEHNR, FQNEAQ (reference sequence). Trimming took 5 bases from V and 2 from J; bases not matched to a gene: 6. This CDR3 is 15 amino acids long. The CDR3 DNA reads as TGTGCCAGCAGCGCGACGGGACAGGGAAACTATGGCTACACCTTC. Its translation is CASSATGQGNYGYTF.

This clone was observed once. The rearrangement uses TRBV21-1 and TRBJ2-7; the D segment call TRBD2 is taken from the table without a DNA check. TRBV21-1 is a pseudogene. This CDR3 region has 16 residues. For the CDR3, the DNA is TGTGCCAGCAGGGTACTAGCGTTCTCACCCTCCTACGAGCAGTACTTC. It codes for CASRVLAFSPSYEQYF.

V usage is TRBV5-6 and J usage is TRBJ1-2; 7 bases align to TRBD1. CDR3 length equals 16 residues. Germline lookup yields CDR1 SGHDT and CDR2 YYEEEE. V shed 3 bases and J 2 bases; nucleotides not matched to a gene: 10. The CDR3 DNA sequence: TGTGCCAGCAGCTACGGGACAGAGGGGGACAACTATGGCTACACCTTC. It translates to CASSYGTEGDNYGYTF.

The genes are TRBV13 and TRBJ1-4; D call uncertain. The length of the CDR3 is 16 residues. Looked up from germline, CDR1 is PRHDT and CDR2 is FYEKMQ (reference sequence). V lost 0 bases, J lost 2 bases, and 10 bases lay in between. CDR3 nucleotide sequence: TGTGCCAGCAGCTTAGGCTCGGGGTCGACTAATGAAAAACTGTTTTTT. It specifies CASSLGSGSTNEKLFF.

The chain carries TRBV6-5 and TRBJ1-1, with 9 bases that match TRBD1. Per germline, CDR1 MNHEY and CDR2 SVGAGI. J was trimmed by 4 bases and V by 4 bases; bases with no gene match: 4. CDR3 length: 14 amino acids. CDR3: CASSSGQGTTEAFF. The DNA of the CDR3 is TGTGCCAGCAGTTCGGGACAGGGAACCACTGAAGCTTTCTTT.